The present T cell receptor (beta chain) was sequenced within a study of cytomegalovirus exposure and HLA in healthy donors. Findings and caveats of the study: There was a cluster of highly shared sequence variants that was likely a sequencing artifact.

Worth noting for this clone: Its antigen is as yet unknown.

The PCR employed 60 Vbeta primers together with 13 Jbeta primers. Clones were read by immunoSEQ multiplex PCR, and TCRdb kept only the in-frame ones, dropping some. The data show some 200,000 clones, and the top ten clones hold 6.5%. This CDR3 contains 14 residues. Trimming shortened V by 5 bases and J by 0 bases, and 10 bases separated the two germline ends. Looked up from germline, CDR1 is MNHEY and CDR2 is SVGAGI. This chain connects TRBV6-5 to TRBJ1-2; TRBD1 might be the D (6 bases). Sample: PBMCs. The sequence derives from a man aged 30 to 39 in good health and CMV-seronegative. The CDR3 DNA reads as TGTGCCAGCAGTGCAAGGACAGCTAACTATGGCTACACCTTC. Translating gives CASSARTANYGYTF.